This entry features one T cell receptor (beta chain) sequence. Antigen unknown. These data originate in a study of graft-versus-host responses after intestinal transplantation. Overall study findings and caveats: Association was observed between peak circulating GvH clone levels and early post-transplant HvG declines.

CDR1 and CDR2 (germline): SGHNT, YYREEE (reference sequence). The CDR3 extends over 15 amino acids. Trimming cost V 6 bases and J 2 bases; bases outside gene matches: 8. Produced via immunoSEQ multiplex PCR; TCRdb's table is partial and in-frame only. Of about 43,000 clones in the sample, about 95% were seen once. Sequenced here: PBMCs, sampled about 320 days after intestinal transplant. This chain connects TRBV5-4 to TRBJ2-1; 7 bases are shared with TRBD2. The sequence was obtained from a human patient who received an intestinal transplant, so some T cells may come from the graft donor. DNA of the CDR3: TGTGCCAGCACCCCGGGGGGTTCCACCTACAATGAGCAGTTCTTC. It yields the protein CASTPGGSTYNEQFF.